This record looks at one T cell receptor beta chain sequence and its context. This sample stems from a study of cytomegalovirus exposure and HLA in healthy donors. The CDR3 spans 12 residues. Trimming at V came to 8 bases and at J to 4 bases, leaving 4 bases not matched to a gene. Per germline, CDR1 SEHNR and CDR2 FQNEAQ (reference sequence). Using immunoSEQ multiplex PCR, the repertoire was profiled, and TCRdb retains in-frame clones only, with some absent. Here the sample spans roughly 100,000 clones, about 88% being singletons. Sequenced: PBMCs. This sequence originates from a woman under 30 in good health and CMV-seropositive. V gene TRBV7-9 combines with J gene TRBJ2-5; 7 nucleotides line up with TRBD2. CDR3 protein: CASAREAETQYF. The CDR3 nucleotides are TGTGCCAGCGCCCGGGAGGCAGAGACCCAGTACTTC.